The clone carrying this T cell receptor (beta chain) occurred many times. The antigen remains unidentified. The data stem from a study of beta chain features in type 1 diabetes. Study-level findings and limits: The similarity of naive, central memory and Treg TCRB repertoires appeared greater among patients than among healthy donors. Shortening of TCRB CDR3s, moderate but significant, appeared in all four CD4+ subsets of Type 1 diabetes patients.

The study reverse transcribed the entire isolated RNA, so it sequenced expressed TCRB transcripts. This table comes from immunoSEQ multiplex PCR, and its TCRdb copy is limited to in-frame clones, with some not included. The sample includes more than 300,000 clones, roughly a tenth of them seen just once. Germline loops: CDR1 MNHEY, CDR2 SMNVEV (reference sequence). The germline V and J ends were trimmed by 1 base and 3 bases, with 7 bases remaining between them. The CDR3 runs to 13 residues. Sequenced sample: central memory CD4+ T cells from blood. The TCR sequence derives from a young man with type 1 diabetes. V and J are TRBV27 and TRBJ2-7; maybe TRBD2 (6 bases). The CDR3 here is CASSLYGGYEQYF. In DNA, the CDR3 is TGTGCCAGCAGTTTATACGGGGGCTACGAGCAGTACTTC.